This TCR beta chain is from a study of shared clonotypes between healthy human individuals. General study findings and limits: When compared with the clonotypes that were shared by all four sorted-subset donors, the non-shared clonotypes turned out to have lower generation probabilities. The study sampled only blood, and tissue repertoires likely differ.

There were only Caucasian adults among the donors, and all lived in Nashville, Tennessee. Concerning this clone: Its antigen is currently unknown.

From germline, CDR1 is SGDLS and CDR2 YYNGEE. Trimming took 4 bases from V and 2 from J, leaving 17 bases between them. The CDR3 runs 16 residues. A 200 ng quantity of DNA, tens of thousands of T cell genomes, went into the sorted-subset replicate PCRs. The assay was immunoSEQ multiplex PCR, and TCRdb's table has in-frame clones only and misses some. The data show approximately 2,000,000 clones, 80% to 95% seen once. The specimen sequenced was naive CD4+ T cells from PBMCs. The subset: CD45RA+ positively selected. V gene TRBV9 combines with J gene TRBJ2-3; D possibly corresponds to TRBD2 (6 bases). The clonotype was recovered from a man younger than 30 in good health. Some clones in this sample may be carry-over from other donors' samples. CDR3 in amino acids: CASSPRDSIATDTQYF. The DNA for the CDR3 is TGTGCCAGCAGCCCTCGGGACTCGATCGCCACAGATACGCAGTATTTT. Drawing the rest from reference TRBV9 and TRBJ2-3, the complete variable domain is DSGVTQTPKHLITATGQRVTLRCSPRSGDLSVYWYQQSLDQGLQFLIQYYNGEERAKGNILERFSAQQFPDLHSELNLSSLELGDSALYFCASSPRDSIATDTQYFGPGTRLTVL.